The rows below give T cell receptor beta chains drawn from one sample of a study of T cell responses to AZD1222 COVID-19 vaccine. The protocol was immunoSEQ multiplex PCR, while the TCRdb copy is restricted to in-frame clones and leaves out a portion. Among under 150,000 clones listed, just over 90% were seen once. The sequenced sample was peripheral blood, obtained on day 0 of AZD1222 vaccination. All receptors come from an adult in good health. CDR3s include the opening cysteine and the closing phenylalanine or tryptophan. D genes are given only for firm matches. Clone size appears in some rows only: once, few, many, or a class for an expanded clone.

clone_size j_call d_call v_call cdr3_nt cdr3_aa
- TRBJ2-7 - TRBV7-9 TGTGCCAGCAGCTTAGAGGCCCTTTACGAGCAGTACTTC CASSLEALYEQYF
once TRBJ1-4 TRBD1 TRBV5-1 TGCGCCAGCAGCCTGACAGGGGGCAGTAATGAAAAACTGTTTTTT CASSLTGGSNEKLFF
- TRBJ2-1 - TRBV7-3 TGTGCCAGCAGCAGGGGAGATCCGGGCTACAATGAGCAGTTCTTC CASSRGDPGYNEQFF
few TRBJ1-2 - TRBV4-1 TGCGCCAGCAGCCAAGAGCCCCTAGGGGGTAGAGGCTATGGCTACACCTTC CASSQEPLGGRGYGYTF
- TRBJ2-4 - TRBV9 TGTGCCAGCAGCGTCGCGGGTGACCTCCGGGGAAACATTCAGTACTTC CASSVAGDLRGNIQYF
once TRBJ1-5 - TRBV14 TGTGCCAGCAGCCAGGGGGGGAAGGGGCGGAAAAGCAATCAGCCCCAGCATTTT CASSQGGKGRKSNQPQHF
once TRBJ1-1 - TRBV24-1 TGTGTTGTTGCTGAAGCTTTCTTT CVVAEAFF
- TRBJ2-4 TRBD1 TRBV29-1 TGCAGCGTGGTGACAGGGGGCCGTGGAAACATTCAGTACTTC CSVVTGGRGNIQYF
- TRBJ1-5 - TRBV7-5 TGTGCCAGAAGCGGGGGATTTGATGGGAAGCCCCAGCATTTT CARSGGFDGKPQHF
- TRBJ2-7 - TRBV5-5 TGTGCCAGCAGCTCCTCCTTCCGGCGAGGGGTAAACGAGCAGTACTTC CASSSSFRRGVNEQYF
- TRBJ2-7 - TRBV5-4 TGTGCCAGCAGCTTGGGACCCATCGGGCGTGAGCAGTACTTC CASSLGPIGREQYF
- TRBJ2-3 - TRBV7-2 TGTGCCAGCACTATGGGCGGCCCTTTGGATACGCAGTATTTT CASTMGGPLDTQYF
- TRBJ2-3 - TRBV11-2 TGTGCCAGCAGCGCAATAGGGTCAGATACGCAGTATTTT CASSAIGSDTQYF
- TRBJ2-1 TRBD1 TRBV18 TGTGCCAGCTCTCGAGGGACAGGGGAGCGCAATGAGCAGTTCTTC CASSRGTGERNEQFF
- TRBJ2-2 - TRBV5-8 TGTGCCAGCAGCGAGGGGACCGTCATAACCGGGGAGCTGTTTTTT CASSEGTVITGELFF
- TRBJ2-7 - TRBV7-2 TGTGCCAGCAGCCCGAGCGCAGGGGCCTACGAGCAGTACTTC CASSPSAGAYEQYF
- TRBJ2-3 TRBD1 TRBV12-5 TGTGCTAGTGGTTCCTCGACAGGGATCACAGATACGCAGTATTTT CASGSSTGITDTQYF
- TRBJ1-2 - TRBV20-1 TGCAGTGCCTTCCTCGGGGCTGGCTACACCTTC CSAFLGAGYTF
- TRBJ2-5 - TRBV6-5 TGTGCCAGCAGTTCTATGGGGGAGACCCAGTACTTC CASSSMGETQYF
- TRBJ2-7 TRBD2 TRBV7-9 TGTGCCAGCAGCACCTCGGGAGGAGGGCTCTACGAGCAGTACTTC CASSTSGGGLYEQYF
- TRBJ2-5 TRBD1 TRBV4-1 TGCGCCAGCAGCACCCGACAGGGAGCACAAGAGACCCAGTACTTC CASSTRQGAQETQYF
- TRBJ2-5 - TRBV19 TGTGCCAGTAGTATAACAACGAGAGAGACCCAGTACTTC CASSITTRETQYF
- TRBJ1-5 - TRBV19 TGTGCCAGTAGTATACAGGGAGAACAGCCCCAGCATTTT CASSIQGEQPQHF
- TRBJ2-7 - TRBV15 TGTGCCACCAGCAGAGATAACTCAGCGACTTCCTACGAGCAGTACTTC CATSRDNSATSYEQYF
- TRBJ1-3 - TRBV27 TGTGCCAGCAGTTTATCCGGCAGCTCTGGAAACACCATATATTTT CASSLSGSSGNTIYF
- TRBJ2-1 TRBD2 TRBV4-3 TGCGCCAGCAGCTGGGACTATTCTTCTCACAATGAGCAGTTCTTC CASSWDYSSHNEQFF
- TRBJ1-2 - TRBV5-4 TGTGCCAGCAGCTTGGACAGCCTGGGGGGCTACACCTTC CASSLDSLGGYTF
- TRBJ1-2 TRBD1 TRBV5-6 TGTGCCAGCAGCTTAAGAGGGACAGGGACACGCTATGGCTACACCTTC CASSLRGTGTRYGYTF
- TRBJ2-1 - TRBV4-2 TGTGCCAGCAGCCAAGAGGAGGCTAGCGAAGAAAATGAGCAGTTCTTC CASSQEEASEENEQFF
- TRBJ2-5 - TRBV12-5 TGTGCTAGTGGTTTGGTATTATTTGGGGGGAAAGAGACCCAGTACTTC CASGLVLFGGKETQYF
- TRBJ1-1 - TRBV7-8 TGTGCCAGCAGCCCCCTCGGTGGGGGATTGGCGACTGAAGCTTTCTTT CASSPLGGGLATEAFF
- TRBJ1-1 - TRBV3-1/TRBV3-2 TGTGCCAGCAGCCAAGGTAGTTCAGCCCCGAACACTGAAGCTTTCTTT CASSQGSSAPNTEAFF
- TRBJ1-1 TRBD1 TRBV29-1 TGCAGCGTTGAGGGGACCGAGGGACAGTTATCTGAAGCTTTCTTT CSVEGTEGQLSEAFF
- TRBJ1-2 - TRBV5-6 TGTGCCAGCAGCTTGGCCGGTGCCCGACTATATGGCTACACCTTC CASSLAGARLYGYTF
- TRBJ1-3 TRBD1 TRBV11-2 TGTGCCAGCAGGGAACAGGGGGAGGGCGCCACCATATATTTT CASREQGEGATIYF
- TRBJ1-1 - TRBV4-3 TGCGCCAGCAGCCCAGGGGTACGGGGCACTGAAGCTTTCTTT CASSPGVRGTEAFF
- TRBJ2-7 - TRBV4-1 TGCGCCAGCAGCCAAGATAATCAGGCAATGAACTTC CASSQDNQAMNF
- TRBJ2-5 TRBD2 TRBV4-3 TGCGCCAGCAGCCTAACCGGGACTAGCGGACAAGAGACCCAGTACTTC CASSLTGTSGQETQYF
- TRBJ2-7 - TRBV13 TGTGCCAGCAGCCCCCCGAGGCCCCAGGAGCAGTACTTC CASSPPRPQEQYF
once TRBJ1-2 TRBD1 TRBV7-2 TGTGCCAGCAGCTTTGGCCGGGACAGGGTCATCAACACCTTC CASSFGRDRVINTF
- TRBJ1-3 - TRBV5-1 TGCGCCAGCAGCTTGGTCGGTACAGGCGCCACTGGAAACACCATATATTTT CASSLVGTGATGNTIYF
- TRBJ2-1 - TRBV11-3 TGTGCCAGCTCTCCTGAGGCTAGCAGGAGGAATGAGCAGTTCTTC CASSPEASRRNEQFF
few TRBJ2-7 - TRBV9 TGTGCCAGCAGCGTAGTAGGGGTTGGCGAGCAGTACTTC CASSVVGVGEQYF
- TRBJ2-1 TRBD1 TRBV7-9 TGTGCCGGAGCCGGGACAGGGAGGCATGAGCAGTTCTTC CAGAGTGRHEQFF
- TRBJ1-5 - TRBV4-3 TGCGCCAGCAGCCAGTCCTGGGGTTATAGCAATCAGCCCCAGCATTTT CASSQSWGYSNQPQHF
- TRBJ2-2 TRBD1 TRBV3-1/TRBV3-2 TGTGCCAGCAGCCGACAGGGAACGAGTACCGGGGAGCTGTTTTTT CASSRQGTSTGELFF
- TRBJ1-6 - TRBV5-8 TGTGCCAGCAGCTTGAAAGAGGCCATGAGCTCCTATAATTCACCCCTCCACTTT CASSLKEAMSSYNSPLHF
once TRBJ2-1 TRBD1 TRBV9 TGTGCCAGCAGCGTAGGGGGACAGGGGGGCGATGAGCAGTTCTTC CASSVGGQGGDEQFF
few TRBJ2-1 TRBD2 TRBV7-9 TGTGCCAGCAGCTTAGGGACTAGGAAGCATGAGCAGTTCTTC CASSLGTRKHEQFF
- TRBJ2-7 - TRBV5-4 TGTGCCAGCAGCCCCGGTTCTAGCTACTACGAGCAGTACTTC CASSPGSSYYEQYF
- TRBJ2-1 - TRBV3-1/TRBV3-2 TGTGCCAGCAGCCGGATCAATGAGCAGTTCTTC CASSRINEQFF
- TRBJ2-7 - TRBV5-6 TGTGCCAGCAGCTTGGTAGGTGGGCAGGGGATTCCCTACGAGCAGTACTTC CASSLVGGQGIPYEQYF
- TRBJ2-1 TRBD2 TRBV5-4 TGTGCCAGCAGCCTTTTAGCGGGGTTATACAATGAGCAGTTCTTC CASSLLAGLYNEQFF
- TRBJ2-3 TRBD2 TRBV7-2 TGTGCCAGCAGCACCCGGGGACTAGCGGGGGGAGGAACGCAGTATTTT CASSTRGLAGGGTQYF
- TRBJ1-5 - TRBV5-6 TGTGCCAGCAGCTATTCCCTGGGCAATACCGATCAGCCCCAGCATTTT CASSYSLGNTDQPQHF